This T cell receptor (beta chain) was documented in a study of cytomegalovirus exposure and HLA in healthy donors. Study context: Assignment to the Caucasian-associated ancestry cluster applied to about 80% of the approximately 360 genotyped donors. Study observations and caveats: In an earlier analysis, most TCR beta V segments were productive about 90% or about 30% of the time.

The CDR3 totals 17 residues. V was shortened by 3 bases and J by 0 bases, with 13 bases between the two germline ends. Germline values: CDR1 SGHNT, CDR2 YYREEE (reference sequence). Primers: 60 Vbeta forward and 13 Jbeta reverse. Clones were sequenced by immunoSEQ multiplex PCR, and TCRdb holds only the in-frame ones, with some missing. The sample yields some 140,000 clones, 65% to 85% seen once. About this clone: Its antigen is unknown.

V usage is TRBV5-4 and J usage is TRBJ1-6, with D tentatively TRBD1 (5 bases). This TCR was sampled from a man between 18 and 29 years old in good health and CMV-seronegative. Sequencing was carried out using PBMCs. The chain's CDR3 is CASSSDHRSSYNSPLHF. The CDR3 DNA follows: TGTGCCAGCAGCTCGGATCACAGGAGCTCCTATAATTCACCCCTCCACTTT.